Below are 18 T cell receptor beta chains sequenced from a single sample in a study of human T cells and chemical hapten exposure. Time point meaning: patch test 3, about 24 weeks after DPC sensitization. Documented treatment: therapeutic diphenylcyclopropenone sensitization with weekly scalp DPC. TCRdb re-called the RACE reads with MiXCR, one entry per CDR3 protein. The table lists some 180,000 distinct CDR3 sequences, 24% of them singletons, with approximately 2.3% in the top ten. The sample was whole blood, taken in connection with sensitization to the hapten diphenylcyclopropenone (DPC). The origin of the receptors is a woman between 40 and 50 years old with alopecia areata. Some clones in this sample may be carry-over from other donors' samples.

V usage is TRBV20-1 and J usage is TRBJ2-1, with TRBD2 matching over 11 bases. Germline assignment: CDR1 DFQATT and CDR2 SNEGSKA (reference sequence). The CDR3 sequence is 15 residues long. Trimming cost V 6 bases and J 4 bases; bases outside gene matches: 8. DNA for the CDR3: TGCAGTGCCAAAAGGACTAGCGGGTATTACAATGAGCAGTTCTTC. It translates to CSAKRTSGYYNEQFF.

The rearrangement joins TRBV29-1 to TRBJ2-3; D gene unclear. Germline CDR1 reads SQVTM; CDR2 reads ANQGSEA. The ends were cut back, 7 bases at V and 6 bases at J, with 11 bases in the middle. The CDR3 loop spans 11 amino acids. The DNA of the CDR3 is TGCAGCGGTCAGACTGGGGATACGCAGTATTTT. Amino acids: CSGQTGDTQYF.

This clonotype occurred a few times. This may stem from a read error, because a much larger clone lies one nucleotide away. The chain employs TRBV25-1 and TRBJ1-2, with D unresolved. Germline V gene lookup returns CDR1 MGHDK and CDR2 SYGVNS. The CDR3 is 11 residues long. The CDR3 DNA reads TGTGCCAGCGGACCCAACTATGGCTACAACTTC. It codes for CASGPNYGYNF.

This clonotype was seen a few times. The V gene is TRBV20-1, the J gene TRBJ2-5; the D is unclear. Germline CDR1 and CDR2: DFQATT and SNEGSKA (reference sequence). V lost 6 bases and J lost 7, with 15 bases in between. The CDR3 has 12 residues. In nucleotides, the CDR3 is TGCAGTGCCTTAGACCCCTGGAGGACCCAGTACTTC. Protein sequence: CSALDPWRTQYF.

The chain joins TRBV14 to TRBJ2-5; 8 bases agree with TRBD1. Looked up from germline, CDR1 is SGHDN and CDR2 is FVKESK. The CDR3 has 15 amino acids. The ends lost 0 bases at V and 5 bases at J; junction bases unmatched: 5. The CDR3 nucleotides are TGTGCCAGCAGCCAAGAATTCAGGGGGCGTGAGACCCAGTACTTC. Protein sequence: CASSQEFRGRETQYF.

V is TRBV7-2 and J is TRBJ1-2; D might be TRBD1 (5 bases). Trimming removed 10 bases from V and 8 bases from J, with 11 bases in between. In germline, CDR1 is SGHTA, CDR2 FQGNSA. There are 10 residues in the CDR3. The CDR3 sequence: CAIEGLGYTF. The DNA of the CDR3 is TGTGCCATAGAGGGGTTAGGCTACACCTTC. Full variable domain (missing parts from reference TRBV7-2 and TRBJ1-2): GAGVSQSPSNKVTEKGKDVELRCDPISGHTALYWYRQSLGQGLEFLIYFQGNSAPDKSGLPSDRFSAERTGGSVSTLTIQRTQQEDSAVYLCAIEGLGYTFGSGTRLTVV.

V and J are TRBV7-6 and TRBJ2-7, with 7 bases matching TRBD1. The length of the CDR3 is 15 residues. The trim removed 4 bases at V and 3 bases at J, leaving 9 bases unmatched. The germline V gene encodes CDR1 SGHVS and CDR2 FNYEAQ. The CDR3 here is CASSSNPGQLYEQYF. The CDR3, as DNA: TGTGCCAGCAGCTCTAACCCGGGACAGCTCTACGAGCAGTACTTC.

The chain employs TRBV7-3 and TRBJ2-2; TRBD1 aligns across 7 bases. The germline CDR1 and CDR2 sequences are SGHTA and FQGTGA. The CDR3 sequence is 17 residues long. Trimming at V came to 0 bases and at J to 0 bases, leaving 4 bases not matched to a gene. DNA for the CDR3: TGTGCCAGCAGCTTAACGGGGACAGTCCCGAACACCGGGGAGCTGTTTTTT. Translating it yields CASSLTGTVPNTGELFF.

The chain is built from TRBV6-5 and TRBJ1-4, with D maybe TRBD1 (5 bases). Germline values: CDR1 MNHEY, CDR2 SVGAGI. This CDR3 region has 11 residues. The V end was cut by 6 bases, the J end by 8 bases, with 7 bases between. CDR3 sequence reads: CASSEGEKLFF. The CDR3 DNA sequence: TGTGCCAGCAGCGAGGGGGAAAAACTGTTTTTT.

The chain recombines TRBV5-6 with TRBJ2-7; 9 nucleotides line up with TRBD2. V lost 4 bases to trimming and J lost 5 bases; unmatched junction nucleotides: 7. The CDR3 contains 14 residues. Germline loops: CDR1 SGHDT, CDR2 YYEEEE. The DNA for the CDR3 is TGTGCCAGCAGCCCGGTAGCGGGAGAGGACGAGCAGTACTTC. Its protein is CASSPVAGEDEQYF.

This clonotype was found a few times. The chain couples TRBV27 to TRBJ2-7, with 8 positions matching TRBD1. The CDR3 runs to 16 residues. With V trimmed by 3 bases and J by 5 bases, 12 bases remained unmatched. Germline V gives CDR1 MNHEY, CDR2 SMNVEV (reference sequence). CDR3 sequence (DNA): TGTGCCAGCAGTTTCCGCCAGACAGGGGAACACCACGAGCAGTACTTC. Its translation: CASSFRQTGEHHEQYF.

This clonotype was seen a handful of times. The chain joins TRBV9 to TRBJ2-1; D gene ambiguous. This CDR3 region has 12 residues. V was pared by 4 bases and J by 6 bases, with 8 bases between. CDR1 and CDR2 from the germline V gene are SGDLS and YYNGEE. CDR3 DNA: TGTGCCAGCAGCCCTCCTACCAATGAGCAGTTCTTC. It codes for CASSPPTNEQFF.

This clonotype was counted between two and nine times. V usage is TRBV7-2 and J usage is TRBJ2-1; 8 positions match TRBD2. The CDR3 sequence is 15 residues long. The V segment lost 1 base and the J segment 7 bases; nucleotides outside the gene matches: 6. Germline V gene data show CDR1 as SGHTA and CDR2 as FQGNSA. This CDR3 reads CASSLVGGRLNEQFF. The CDR3 bases are TGTGCCAGCAGCTTAGTGGGCGGGAGGCTGAATGAGCAGTTCTTC.

This chain links TRBV7-6 with TRBJ2-3; perhaps TRBD1 as D (6 bases). V lost 8 bases and J 4 bases, leaving 13 bases between the germline ends. The germline V gene has CDR1 SGHVS and CDR2 FNYEAQ. The CDR3 consists of 13 residues. This CDR3 reads CASSGAVADTQYF. The CDR3 DNA reads TGTGCCAGCTCAGGGGCGGTGGCAGATACGCAGTATTTT.

Note on this clonotype: The junction and the germline gene differ at one end; a read error may be behind it. This chain joins TRBV6-2 or TRBV6-3 and TRBJ2-7; TRBD1 aligns across 9 bases. The CDR3 length is 14 residues. The germline V gene encodes CDR1 MNHEY and CDR2 SVGEGT. The CDR3 spells CASTYRDREFEQYF. CDR3 bases: TGTGCCAGCACTTACCGGGACAGGGAATTCGAGCAGTACTTC.

The chain couples TRBV19 to TRBJ2-1; a weak D match, TRBD1 (5 bases). V lost 5 bases and J lost 2, with 16 bases in between. The V gene's germline CDR1 is LNHDA and CDR2 SQIVND (reference sequence). The CDR3 consists of 16 residues. CDR3: CASSPGAALAYNEQFF. Written as DNA, the CDR3 is TGTGCCAGTAGTCCTGGGGCGGCCTTAGCCTACAATGAGCAGTTCTTC.

This clonotype was seen a few times. This sequence joins TRBV28 and TRBJ2-7; D is ambiguous. CDR1 is MDHEN and CDR2 is SYDVKM in the germline V gene. Trimming pared 5 bases from V and 3 bases from J, leaving 14 bases between. The CDR3 runs 14 residues. The CDR3 protein is CASSIGESDYEQYF. The DNA of the CDR3 is TGTGCCAGCAGTATCGGAGAAAGCGACTACGAGCAGTACTTC. Supplemented by reference TRBV28 and TRBJ2-7, the full variable domain reads DVKVTQSSRYLVKRTGEKVFLECVQDMDHENMFWYRQDPGLGLRLIYFSYDVKMKEKGDIPEGYSVSREKKERFSLILESASTNQTSMYLCASSIGESDYEQYFGPGTRLTVT.

The V call is TRBV5-4, the J call TRBJ1-1, with 7 bases lining up with TRBD1. The CDR3 contains 17 residues. Trimming took 1 base from V and 10 from J; bases not matched to a gene: 19. The germline gives CDR1 SGHNT, CDR2 YYREEE (reference sequence). The CDR3 is CASSLSFGQGGVYGAFF. Here the CDR3 DNA reads TGTGCCAGCAGCTTGTCCTTTGGGCAGGGGGGGGTATACGGAGCTTTCTTT. Using reference TRBV5-4 and TRBJ1-1 for the parts outside the CDR3, the full variable domain is ETGVTQSPTHLIKTRGQQVTLRCSSQSGHNTVSWYQQALGQGPQFIFQYYREEENGRGNFPPRFSGLQFPNYSSELNVNALELDDSALYLCASSLSFGQGGVYGAFFGQGTRLTVV.